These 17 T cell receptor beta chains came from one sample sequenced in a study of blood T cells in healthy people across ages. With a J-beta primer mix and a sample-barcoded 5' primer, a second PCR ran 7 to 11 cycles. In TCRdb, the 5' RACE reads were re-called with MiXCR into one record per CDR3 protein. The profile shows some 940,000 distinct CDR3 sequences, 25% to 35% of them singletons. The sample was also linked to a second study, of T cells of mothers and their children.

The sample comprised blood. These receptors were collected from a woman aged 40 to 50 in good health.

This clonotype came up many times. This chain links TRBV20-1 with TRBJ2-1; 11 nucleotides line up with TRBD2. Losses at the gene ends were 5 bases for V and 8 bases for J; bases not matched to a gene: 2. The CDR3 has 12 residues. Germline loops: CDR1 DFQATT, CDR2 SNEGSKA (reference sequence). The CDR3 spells CSAGTSGDEQFF. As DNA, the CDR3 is TGCAGTGCTGGGACTAGCGGAGATGAGCAGTTCTTC.

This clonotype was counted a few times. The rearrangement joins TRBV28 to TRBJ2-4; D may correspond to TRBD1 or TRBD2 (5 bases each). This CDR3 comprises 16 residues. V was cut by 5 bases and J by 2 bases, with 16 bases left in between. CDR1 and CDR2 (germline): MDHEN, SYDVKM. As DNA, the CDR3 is TGTGCCAGCAGTATCCACGGGGCACGCTCCAAAAACATTCAGTACTTC. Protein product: CASSIHGARSKNIQYF.

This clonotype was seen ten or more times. The CDR3 reads CASRAGVNYNEQFF. CDR3 DNA: TGTGCCAGCAGGGCAGGGGTTAACTACAATGAGCAGTTCTTC. V is TRBV12-3 or TRBV12-4 and J is TRBJ2-1; maybe TRBD1 (6 bases). The CDR3 totals 14 residues. The V and J ends lost 6 bases and 3 bases respectively, with 12 bases between them.

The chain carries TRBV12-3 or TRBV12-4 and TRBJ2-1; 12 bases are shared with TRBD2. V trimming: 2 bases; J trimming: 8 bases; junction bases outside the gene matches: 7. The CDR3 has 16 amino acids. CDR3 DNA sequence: TGTGCCAGCAGTTTAAGGCTAGCGGGGGGGCCAGATGAGCAGTTCTTC. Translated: CASSLRLAGGPDEQFF.

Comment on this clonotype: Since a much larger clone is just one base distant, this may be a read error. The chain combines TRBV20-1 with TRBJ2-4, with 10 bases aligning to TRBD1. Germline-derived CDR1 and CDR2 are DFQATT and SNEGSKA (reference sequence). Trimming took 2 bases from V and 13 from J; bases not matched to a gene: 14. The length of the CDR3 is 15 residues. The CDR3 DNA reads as TGCAGTGCTAGATCCGGGACAGGGGTAGGAAATGAGCAGTACTTC. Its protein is CSARSGTGVGNEQYF.

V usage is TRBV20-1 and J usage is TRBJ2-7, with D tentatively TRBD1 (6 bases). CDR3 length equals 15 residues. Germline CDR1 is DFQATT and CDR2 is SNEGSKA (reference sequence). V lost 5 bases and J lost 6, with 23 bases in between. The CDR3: CSAGGGSGFVFEQYF. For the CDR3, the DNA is TGCAGTGCTGGGGGCGGATCGGGATTTGTCTTCGAGCAGTACTTC.

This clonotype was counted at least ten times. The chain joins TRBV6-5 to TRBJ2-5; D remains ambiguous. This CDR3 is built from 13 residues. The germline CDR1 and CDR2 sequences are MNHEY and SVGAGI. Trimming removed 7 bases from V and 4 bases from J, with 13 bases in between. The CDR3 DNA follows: TGTGCCAGCAAGCCAGGATCGGGAGAGACCCAGTACTTC. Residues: CASKPGSGETQYF.

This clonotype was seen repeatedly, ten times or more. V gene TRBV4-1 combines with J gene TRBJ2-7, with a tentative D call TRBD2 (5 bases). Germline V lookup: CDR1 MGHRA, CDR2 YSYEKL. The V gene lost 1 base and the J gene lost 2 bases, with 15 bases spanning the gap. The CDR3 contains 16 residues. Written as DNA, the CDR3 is TGCGCCAGCAGCCAAGGCGCCGAAATGGGAGCCTACGAGCAGTACTTC. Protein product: CASSQGAEMGAYEQYF.

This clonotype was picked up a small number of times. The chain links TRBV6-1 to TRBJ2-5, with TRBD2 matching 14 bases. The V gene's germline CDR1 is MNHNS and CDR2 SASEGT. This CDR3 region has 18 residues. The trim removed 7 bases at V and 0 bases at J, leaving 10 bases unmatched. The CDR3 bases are TGTGCCAGCAAAAAAAGGACTAGCGGGGGGACGTACCAAGAGACCCAGTACTTC. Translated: CASKKRTSGGTYQETQYF.

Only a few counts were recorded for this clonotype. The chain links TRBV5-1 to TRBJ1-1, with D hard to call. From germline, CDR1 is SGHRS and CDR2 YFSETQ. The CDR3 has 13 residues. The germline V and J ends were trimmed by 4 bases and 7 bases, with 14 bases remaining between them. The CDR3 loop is CASSPRSDVEAFF. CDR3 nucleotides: TGCGCCAGCAGCCCCCGTTCGGATGTTGAAGCTTTCTTT.

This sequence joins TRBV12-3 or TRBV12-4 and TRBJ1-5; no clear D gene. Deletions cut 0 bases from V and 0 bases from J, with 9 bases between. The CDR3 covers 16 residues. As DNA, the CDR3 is TGTGCCAGCAGTTTAGCAAGCTTCAGTAGCAATCAGCCCCAGCATTTT. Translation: CASSLASFSSNQPQHF.

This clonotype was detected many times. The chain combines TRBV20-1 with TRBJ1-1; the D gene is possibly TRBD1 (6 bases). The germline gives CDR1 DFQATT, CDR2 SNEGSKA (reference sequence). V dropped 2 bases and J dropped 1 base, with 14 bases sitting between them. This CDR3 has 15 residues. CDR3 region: CSARLEQGPNTEAFF. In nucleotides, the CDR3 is TGCAGTGCTAGACTAGAACAGGGTCCGAACACTGAAGCTTTCTTT.

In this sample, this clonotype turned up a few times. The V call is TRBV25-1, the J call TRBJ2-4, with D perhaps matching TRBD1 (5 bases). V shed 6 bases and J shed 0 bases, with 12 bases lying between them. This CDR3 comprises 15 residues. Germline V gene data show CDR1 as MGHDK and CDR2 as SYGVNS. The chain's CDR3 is CASSDSSIAKNIQYF. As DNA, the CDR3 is TGTGCCAGCAGCGACAGTTCTATAGCCAAAAACATTCAGTACTTC.

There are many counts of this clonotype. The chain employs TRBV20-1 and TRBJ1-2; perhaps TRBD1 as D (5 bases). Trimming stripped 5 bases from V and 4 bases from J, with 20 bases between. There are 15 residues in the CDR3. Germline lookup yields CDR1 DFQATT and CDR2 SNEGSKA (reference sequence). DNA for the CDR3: TGCAGTGCTGAGCGGGACTCCGGGGTCCTCTATGGCTACACCTTC. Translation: CSAERDSGVLYGYTF.

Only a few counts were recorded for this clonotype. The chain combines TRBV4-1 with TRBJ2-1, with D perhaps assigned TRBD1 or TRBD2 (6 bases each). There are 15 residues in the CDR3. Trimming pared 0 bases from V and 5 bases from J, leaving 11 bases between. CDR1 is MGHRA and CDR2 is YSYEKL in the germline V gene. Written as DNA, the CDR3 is TGCGCCAGCAGCCAAGACGGGGGCACCAACAATGAGCAGTTCTTC. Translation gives CASSQDGGTNNEQFF.

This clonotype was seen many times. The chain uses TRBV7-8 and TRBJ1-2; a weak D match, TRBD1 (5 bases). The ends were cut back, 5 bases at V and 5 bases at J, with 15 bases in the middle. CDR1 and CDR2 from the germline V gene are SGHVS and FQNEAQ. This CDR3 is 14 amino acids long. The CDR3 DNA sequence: TGTGCCAGCAGCCCACGCGGTTCAGGGTATGGCTACACCTTC. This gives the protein CASSPRGSGYGYTF.

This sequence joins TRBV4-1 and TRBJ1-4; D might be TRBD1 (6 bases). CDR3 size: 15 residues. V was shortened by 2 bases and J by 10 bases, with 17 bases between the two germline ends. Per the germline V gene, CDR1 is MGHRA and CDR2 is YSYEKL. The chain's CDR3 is CASSQLQGVLAKLFF. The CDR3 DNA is TGCGCCAGCAGCCAACTACAGGGCGTTCTGGCAAAACTGTTTTTT.